This paragraph covers one T cell receptor (beta chain) sequence. Original analysis: Reference gene primers were amplified, and this amplification served to estimate nucleated cell counts. Repertoires were generated with immunoSEQ multiplex PCR, while TCRdb's copy carries only in-frame clones and drops some. V and J calls and clone size are given by that table; D and trimming were obtained from the DNA. The sample shows around 64,000 clones, around 84% of them seen only once. This entry comes from a study of blood T cell repertoires in COVID-19. Turning to the study itself: The origin of the acute and convalescent COVID-19 samples was the United States, Italy and Spain. PBMCs, B-cell-depleted T cells, or T cells were the source of the cDNA or gDNA that made up the material.

Germline CDR1 MNHEY, CDR2 SVGAGI. The ends lost 7 bases at V and 5 bases at J; junction bases unmatched: 5. The CDR3 spans 14 residues. Sequenced sample: peripheral blood. The rearrangement uses TRBV6-5 and TRBJ2-2; 9 nucleotides align to TRBD1. The TCR was taken from a man aged 45-60 years with active COVID-19. The CDR3 DNA reads as TGTGCCAGCACCTGGGACAGGGTGACCGGGGAGCTGTTTTTT. Its translation: CASTWDRVTGELFF.